One and the same sample provided the 32 T cell receptor beta chains below, sequenced in a study of blood T cells in healthy people across ages. It was with a sample-barcoded 5' primer and a J-beta primer mix that a second PCR of roughly 7 to 12 cycles was run. Using its own MiXCR run on the 5' RACE reads, TCRdb lists one record per CDR3 protein. The sample carries about 1,600,000 distinct CDR3 sequences, about 40% recorded once. The sequencing sample was made of blood. The origin of the receptors is a young woman in good health.

The sample holds a few counts of this clonotype. The chain is built from TRBV4-2 and TRBJ1-2; D uncertain. Looked up from germline, CDR1 is LGHNA and CDR2 is YNFKEQ. V lost 1 base and J lost 4, with 16 bases in between. This CDR3 has 16 amino acids. The CDR3 region has the DNA TGTGCCAGCAGCCAAGCCTCAGGCATGAGGAGCTATGGCTACACCTTC. It yields the protein CASSQASGMRSYGYTF.

The V gene is TRBV6-1, the J gene TRBJ2-1; 12 nucleotides match TRBD2. This CDR3 is built from 16 residues. Germline V gene lookup returns CDR1 MNHNS and CDR2 SASEGT. The J segment lost 7 bases and the V segment lost 6 bases, leaving 10 bases of the junction unmatched. The CDR3 is CASSARGLAGSNEQFF. CDR3 bases: TGTGCCAGCAGCGCGCGAGGACTAGCGGGGTCGAATGAGCAGTTCTTC.

This clonotype was counted between two and nine times. The chain links TRBV29-1 to TRBJ2-1, with 7 bases fitting TRBD2. J lost 1 base, V lost 3 bases, and 9 bases had no gene match. Germline CDR1 reads SQVTM; CDR2 reads ANQGSEA. The CDR3 has 16 residues. The CDR3, as DNA: TGCAGCGTTGACAGACCATTCGGGGGGTCCTACAATGAGCAGTTCTTC. It encodes CSVDRPFGGSYNEQFF.

The V and J genes are TRBV20-1 and TRBJ2-2; TRBD2 agrees at 11 bases. V was pared by 0 bases and J by 1 base, with 1 base of the junction left unmatched. Germline V gene data show CDR1 as DFQATT and CDR2 as SNEGSKA (reference sequence). This CDR3 contains 16 residues. The chain's CDR3 is CSARETSGRNTGELFF. The CDR3 DNA reads as TGCAGTGCTAGAGAAACTAGCGGGAGGAACACCGGGGAGCTGTTTTTT.

This clonotype was observed a single time. The junction and the germline gene differ at one end; a read error may be behind it. J is TRBJ2-1 and V is TRBV7-7; D gene uncertain. Germline CDR1 is SSHAT and CDR2 is FNYEAQ (reference sequence). This CDR3 spans 13 amino acids. The CDR3 spells CASSLVPMNQQFF. In DNA, the CDR3 is TGTGCCAGTAGCTTAGTGCCCATGAATCAGCAGTTCTTC.

This clonotype came up a few times. The rearrangement links TRBV25-1 to TRBJ2-7, with TRBD1 as a possible D gene (6 bases). This CDR3 region has 15 residues. Trimming left V 8 bases short and J 0 bases short, with 17 bases between. Per germline, CDR1 MGHDK and CDR2 SYGVNS. The CDR3 DNA sequence: TGTGCCAGCGGCACCCCGGGACAAATCTCCTACGAGCAGTACTTC. The encoded protein is CASGTPGQISYEQYF.

V and J are TRBV25-1 and TRBJ2-3; 7 nucleotides agree with TRBD2. V gave up 0 bases and J gave up 0 bases; unmatched junction bases: 3. There are 16 residues in the CDR3. Looked up from germline, CDR1 is MGHDK and CDR2 is SYGVNS. The CDR3 nucleotides read TGTGCCAGCAGTGAATATGGGGGGGACAGCACAGATACGCAGTATTTT. As protein: CASSEYGGDSTDTQYF.

On this clonotype itself: One end of the junction is discordant with germline, which a read error may explain. This chain joins TRBV12-3 or TRBV12-4 and TRBJ2-7, with TRBD2 identical over 11 bases. There are 15 residues in the CDR3. As DNA, the CDR3 is TGTGCCAGCAGCCCTAGCGGGAGGTGGTCCTACGAGCACTACTTC. It encodes CASSPSGRWSYEHYF.

The genes are TRBV6-5 and TRBJ2-1; 9 bases align to TRBD2. This CDR3 comprises 14 residues. V dropped 6 bases and J dropped 8; count of bases not matched to a gene: 8. Germline CDR1 reads MNHEY; CDR2 reads SVGAGI. CDR3 protein: CASRSSGGWDEQFF. DNA of the CDR3: TGTGCCAGCAGGAGTAGCGGGGGCTGGGATGAGCAGTTCTTC.

The chain carries TRBV2 and TRBJ2-3, with 9 positions matching TRBD1. Germline assignment: CDR1 SNHLY and CDR2 FYNNEI. This CDR3 has 14 amino acids. The CDR3 sequence is CGTGGQGRTDTQYF. CDR3 nucleotide sequence: TGTGGGACCGGCGGACAGGGGCGTACGGATACGCAGTATTTT.

This clonotype turned up a few times. This chain joins TRBV7-9 and TRBJ2-1; 14 bases line up with TRBD2. The CDR3 totals 14 residues. V lost 8 bases to trimming and J lost 8 bases; unmatched junction nucleotides: 5. The V gene's germline CDR1 is SEHNR and CDR2 FQNEAQ (reference sequence). The CDR3 nucleotides are TGTGCCAGCTCTGGACTAGCGGGAGGTCATGAGCAGTTCTTC. Protein sequence: CASSGLAGGHEQFF.

This chain connects TRBV2 to TRBJ1-2; D might be TRBD1 (6 bases). The CDR3 extends over 14 amino acids. Trimming cost V 4 bases and J 0 bases, with 9 bases left between them. Germline assignment: CDR1 SNHLY and CDR2 FYNNEI. CDR3 coding DNA: TGTGCCAGCAGTGGGACAGAGTCTAACTATGGCTACACCTTC. Its protein product is CASSGTESNYGYTF.

This clonotype came up a few times. This sequence joins TRBV14 and TRBJ2-7; TRBD2 is a possible D gene (6 bases). Trimming removed 4 bases from V and 2 bases from J, with 15 bases in between. Germline loops: CDR1 SGHDN, CDR2 FVKESK. This CDR3 comprises 15 residues. The CDR3 region is CASSRQAGLTYEQYF. CDR3 in DNA: TGTGCCAGCAGCCGCCAGGCGGGGCTGACCTACGAGCAGTACTTC.

Many counts were recorded for this clonotype. This chain connects TRBV4-1 to TRBJ1-5; D perhaps matches TRBD1 (5 bases). The CDR3 runs to 13 residues. Germline V CDR1 and CDR2: MGHRA, YSYEKL. With 8 bases removed from V and 0 bases from J, the gap between germline ends came to 8 bases. The CDR3 region has the DNA TGCGCCAGCGGGCAGGGTAGCAATCAGCCCCAGCATTTT. It codes for CASGQGSNQPQHF.

Only a few counts were recorded for this clonotype. The chain uses TRBV7-2 and TRBJ1-6; 7 nucleotides line up with TRBD1. This CDR3 is 15 amino acids long. The V segment lost 1 base and the J segment 6 bases; nucleotides outside the gene matches: 3. Germline V gene lookup returns CDR1 SGHTA and CDR2 FQGNSA. The CDR3 loop is CASSLVTGINSPLHF. The CDR3 coding sequence is TGTGCCAGCAGCTTAGTGACAGGGATTAATTCACCCCTCCACTTT.

This sequence joins TRBV6-6 and TRBJ1-6, with D possibly matching TRBD1 (5 bases). The V gene's germline CDR1 is MNHNY and CDR2 SVGAGI (reference sequence). The CDR3 length is 17 residues. Between the trimmed V and J ends, which lost 2 bases and 7 bases, there was a span of 18 bases. The chain's CDR3 is CASSYTESHRRNSPLHF. CDR3 nucleotide sequence: TGTGCCAGCAGTTACACCGAATCCCACAGGCGAAATTCACCCCTCCACTTT.

Many counts were recorded for this clonotype. V and J are TRBV5-1 and TRBJ1-6; D uncertain. CDR3 length: 12 residues. V lost 0 bases to trimming and J lost 7 bases, with 2 bases between them. Germline V gene sequence: CDR1 SGHRS, CDR2 YFSETQ. CDR3 sequence: CASSLENSPLHF. The CDR3 nucleotides read TGCGCCAGCAGCTTGGAAAATTCACCCCTCCACTTT.

CDR3 nucleotide sequence: TGTGCCAGCAGTTACGGTCTACTCGGGGCTTTCTTT. It yields the protein CASSYGLLGAFF. V is TRBV6-2 or TRBV6-3 and J is TRBJ1-1; D call uncertain. Trimming removed 2 bases at V and 11 bases at J, with 12 bases between. The CDR3 is 12 amino acids. Per germline, CDR1 MNHEY and CDR2 SVGEGT.

This sequence joins TRBV5-5 and TRBJ2-5; the D gene is possibly TRBD1 (5 bases). There are 17 residues in the CDR3. In germline, CDR1 is SGHKS, CDR2 YYEKEE (reference sequence). V dropped 4 bases and J dropped 1 base, with 20 bases sitting between them. The CDR3 protein is CASSPGYGAQSQETQYF. CDR3 sequence (DNA): TGTGCCAGCAGCCCCGGTTATGGGGCGCAGTCCCAAGAGACCCAGTACTTC.

This clonotype came up a few times. CDR3: CASSPGQGLSSYEQYF. Written as DNA, the CDR3 is TGTGCCAGCAGCCCCGGACAGGGACTGAGCTCCTACGAGCAGTACTTC. The V gene is TRBV7-9, the J gene TRBJ2-7; 8 positions agree with TRBD1. Per the germline V gene, CDR1 is SEHNR and CDR2 is FQNEAQ (reference sequence). The trim removed 5 bases at V and 0 bases at J, leaving 9 bases unmatched. There are 16 residues in the CDR3.

CDR3 sequence reads: CAISDELTVYGYTF. CDR3 coding DNA: TGTGCCATCAGTGACGAATTAACAGTCTATGGCTACACCTTC. The V and J genes are TRBV10-3 and TRBJ1-2; D call uncertain. V was clipped by 3 bases and J by 4 bases, with 12 bases between them. This CDR3 has 14 amino acids. CDR1 and CDR2 (germline): ENHRY, SYGVKD.

The V gene is TRBV29-1, the J gene TRBJ2-1, with 9 nucleotides matching TRBD2. The CDR3 runs to 15 residues. Losses at the gene ends were 6 bases for V and 2 bases for J; bases not matched to a gene: 8. Germline V gives CDR1 SQVTM, CDR2 ANQGSEA. The CDR3 region has the DNA TGCAGCGTCTATAGCGGGAGTATAACCTACAATGAGCAGTTCTTC. Translating it yields CSVYSGSITYNEQFF.

The table lists this clonotype with a few counts. This chain links TRBV9 with TRBJ1-4, with a possible D match to TRBD1 (5 bases). The ends were cut back, 4 bases at V and 0 bases at J, with 13 bases in the middle. The CDR3 runs 16 residues. Germline loops: CDR1 SGDLS, CDR2 YYNGEE. The CDR3 DNA is TGTGCCAGCAGCCCCACTTGGGGGACAACTAATGAAAAACTGTTTTTT. It is translated as CASSPTWGTTNEKLFF.

The chain links TRBV5-5 to TRBJ2-7; weak D call: TRBD1 (6 bases). Looked up from germline, CDR1 is SGHKS and CDR2 is YYEKEE (reference sequence). The V end lost 4 bases, the J end lost 3 bases, and 17 bases lay between the germline ends. The CDR3 is 15 residues long. The CDR3, as DNA: TGTGCCAGCAGCCCAAATCAACAGGGATTCTACGAGCAGTACTTC. As protein: CASSPNQQGFYEQYF.

V usage is TRBV29-1 and J usage is TRBJ2-5; 10 nucleotides match TRBD1. The J call may be incorrect, as the DNA end agrees better with TRBJ2-7. The germline CDR1 and CDR2 sequences are SQVTM and ANQGSEA. The CDR3 consists of 13 residues. CDR3 nucleotides: TGCAGCGTACGACAGGGGGCGCGCCACGAGCAGTACTTC. Its translation: CSVRQGARHEQYF.

The rearrangement uses TRBV6-5 and TRBJ1-2, with 7 positions matching TRBD1. CDR3 length: 16 residues. CDR1 is MNHEY, CDR2 SVGAGI, per germline. The V gene end was trimmed by 6 bases and the J gene end by 3 bases; junction bases not matched to a gene: 13. The CDR3 DNA is TGTGCCAGCAGACTTACAAAAACAGGGGAAGACTATGGCTACACCTTC. Protein sequence: CASRLTKTGEDYGYTF.

The chain employs TRBV2 and TRBJ2-7, with 7 bases aligning to TRBD1. Germline lookup yields CDR1 SNHLY and CDR2 FYNNEI. Trimming removed 8 bases from V and 7 bases from J; junction bases left unmatched: 17. CDR3 size: 15 residues. The CDR3 sequence is CASGRQGGTYNEQYF. As DNA, the CDR3 is TGTGCCAGCGGCAGACAGGGCGGAACCTACAATGAGCAGTACTTC. Complete variable domain (other parts from reference TRBV2 and TRBJ2-7): EPEVTQTPSHQVTQMGQEVILRCVPISNHLYFYWYRQILGQKVEFLVSFYNNEISEKSEIFDDQFSVERPDGSNFTLKIRSTKLEDSAMYFCASGRQGGTYNEQYFGPGTRLTVT.

Turning to this clonotype: One end of the junction fails to match germline, which may point to a read error. The chain combines TRBV29-1 with TRBJ2-6, with a possible D match to TRBD1 (6 bases). CDR1 is SQVTM, CDR2 ANQGSEA, per germline. The CDR3 runs 18 residues. CDR3 coding DNA: TGCAGCGTCGCAGGACAGAGTACCCAGAGCTCTGGGACCAACGTCCTGACTTTC. The encoded protein is CSVAGQSTQSSGTNVLTF.

As for this clonotype: A read error is possible here, since a much larger clone lies one base away. The chain has TRBV29-1 and TRBJ2-1; TRBD2 aligns across 11 bases. V lost 4 bases and J lost 5; bases outside the gene matches: 7. Germline CDR1 is SQVTM and CDR2 is ANQGSEA. The CDR3 has 15 residues. CDR3 sequence reads: CSVAPPLAGDNEQFF. In DNA form, the CDR3 reads TGCAGCGTTGCCCCTCCACTAGCGGGGGACAATGAGCAGTTCTTC.

This clonotype was found a few times. The genes are TRBV2 and TRBJ2-2; 9 nucleotides agree with TRBD2. Unmatched junction bases numbered 6, after V lost 6 bases and J lost 4 bases. This CDR3 region has 15 residues. CDR1 is SNHLY, CDR2 FYNNEI, per germline. CDR3 coding DNA: TGTGCCAGCAGCCTAGCGGGGTGGACCACCGGGGAGCTGTTTTTT. Translating it yields CASSLAGWTTGELFF.

The rearrangement uses TRBV6-6 and TRBJ1-1; tentatively, D is TRBD1 (5 bases). CDR1 MNHNY and CDR2 SVGAGI come from the germline V gene (reference sequence). The ends were cut back, 2 bases at V and 8 bases at J, with 6 bases in the middle. The CDR3 spans 11 residues. The CDR3 sequence is CASSYEGEAFF. CDR3 nucleotides: TGTGCCAGCAGTTACGAGGGGGAAGCTTTCTTT.

This clonotype was seen a handful of times. The chain joins TRBV10-2 to TRBJ2-3; TRBD2 agrees at 12 bases. This CDR3 region has 14 residues. V trimming: 7 bases; J trimming: 5 bases; junction bases outside the gene matches: 4. Per the germline V gene, CDR1 is WSHSY and CDR2 is SAAADI. CDR3 region: CASTPTSGRDTQYF. The CDR3 nucleotides read TGCGCCAGCACTCCGACTAGCGGGAGAGATACGCAGTATTTT.